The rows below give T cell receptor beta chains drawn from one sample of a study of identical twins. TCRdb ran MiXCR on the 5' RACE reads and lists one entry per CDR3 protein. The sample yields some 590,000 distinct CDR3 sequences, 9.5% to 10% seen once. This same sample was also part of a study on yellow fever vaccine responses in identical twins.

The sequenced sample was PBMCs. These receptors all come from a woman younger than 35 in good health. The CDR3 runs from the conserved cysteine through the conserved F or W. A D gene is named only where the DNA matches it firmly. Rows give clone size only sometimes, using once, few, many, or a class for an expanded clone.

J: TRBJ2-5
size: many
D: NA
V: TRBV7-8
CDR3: CASSPGRRFGETQYF
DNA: TGTGCCAGCAGCCCGGGACGGAGGTTCGGGGAGACCCAGTACTTC

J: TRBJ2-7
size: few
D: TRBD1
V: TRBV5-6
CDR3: CASSFGQETYEQYF
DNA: TGTGCCAGCAGCTTCGGACAGGAGACCTACGAGCAGTACTTC

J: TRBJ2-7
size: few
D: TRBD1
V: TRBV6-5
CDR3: CASSSGTGLGEQYF
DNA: TGTGCCAGCAGTTCCGGGACAGGGTTAGGCGAGCAGTACTTC

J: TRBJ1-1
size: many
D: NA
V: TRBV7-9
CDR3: CASSSKGIKGNTEAFF
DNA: TGTGCCAGCAGCTCAAAGGGGATTAAGGGGAACACTGAAGCTTTCTTT

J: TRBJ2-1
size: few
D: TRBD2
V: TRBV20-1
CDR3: CSARGRTSAEQFF
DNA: TGCAGTGCTAGAGGCCGGACTAGCGCCGAGCAGTTCTTC

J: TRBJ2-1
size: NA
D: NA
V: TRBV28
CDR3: CASSHGPINEQFF
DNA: TGTGCCAGCAGCCATGGACCCATAAATGAGCAGTTCTTC

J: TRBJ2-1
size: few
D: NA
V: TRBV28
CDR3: CASSYPLGNEQFF
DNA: TGTGCCAGCAGTTATCCCCTGGGCAATGAGCAGTTCTTC

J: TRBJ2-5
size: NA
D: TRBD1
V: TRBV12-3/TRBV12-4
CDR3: CASRRTGIEETQYF
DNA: TGTGCCAGCAGGAGGACAGGGATCGAGGAGACCCAGTACTTC

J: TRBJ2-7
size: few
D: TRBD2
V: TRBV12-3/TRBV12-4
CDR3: CASRPRGEGLAGVHEQYF
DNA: TGTGCCAGCAGACCTCGAGGGGAGGGACTAGCGGGAGTACACGAGCAGTACTTC

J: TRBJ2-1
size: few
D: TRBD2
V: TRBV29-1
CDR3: CSVDTSGRYNEQFF
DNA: TGCAGCGTTGACACTAGCGGGAGATACAATGAGCAGTTCTTC

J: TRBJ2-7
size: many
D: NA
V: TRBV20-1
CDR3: CSAIAESDYEQYF
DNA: TGCAGTGCTATAGCGGAATCCGACTACGAGCAGTACTTC

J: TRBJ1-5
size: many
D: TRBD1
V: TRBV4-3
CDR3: CASSLNGQGRGNQPQHF
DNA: TGCGCCAGCAGCCTAAACGGACAGGGACGAGGCAATCAGCCCCAGCATTTT

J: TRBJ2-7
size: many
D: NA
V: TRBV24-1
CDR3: CATSADPYEQYF
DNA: TGTGCCACCAGTGCGGACCCCTACGAGCAGTACTTC

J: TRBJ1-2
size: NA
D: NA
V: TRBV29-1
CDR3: CSVVYPTSNYGYTF
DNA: TGCAGCGTTGTGTATCCGACGTCGAACTATGGCTACACCTTC

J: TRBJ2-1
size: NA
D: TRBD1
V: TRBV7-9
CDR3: CASSFGQGDYNEQFF
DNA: TGTGCCAGCAGCTTTGGACAGGGCGACTACAATGAGCAGTTCTTC

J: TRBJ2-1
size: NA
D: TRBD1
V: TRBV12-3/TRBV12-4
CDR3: CASSLADRGMDEQFF
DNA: TGTGCCAGCAGTTTAGCGGACAGGGGAATGGATGAGCAGTTCTTC

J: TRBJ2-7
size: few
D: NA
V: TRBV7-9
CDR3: CASSSLLDQGGQYF
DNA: TGTGCCAGCAGCTCCCTACTAGACCAGGGCGGGCAGTACTTC

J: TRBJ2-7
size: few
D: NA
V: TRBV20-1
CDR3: CSASSRAGIFYEQYF
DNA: TGCAGTGCTAGTTCGCGGGCGGGAATTTTCTACGAGCAGTACTTC

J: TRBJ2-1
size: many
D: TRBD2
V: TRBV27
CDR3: CAISLAGGYNEQFF
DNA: TGTGCCATCTCTCTAGCGGGGGGTTACAATGAGCAGTTCTTC

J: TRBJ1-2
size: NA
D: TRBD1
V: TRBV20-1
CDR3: CSALGVQGTHGYTF
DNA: TGCAGTGCCCTGGGAGTACAGGGGACCCATGGCTACACCTTC

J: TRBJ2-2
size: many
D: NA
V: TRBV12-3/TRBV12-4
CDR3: CASSFGLNTGELFF
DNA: TGTGCCAGCAGTTTCGGTTTGAACACCGGGGAGCTGTTTTTT

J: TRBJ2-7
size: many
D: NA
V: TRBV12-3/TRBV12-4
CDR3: CASTKPSGTASYEQYF
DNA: TGTGCCAGCACCAAACCATCCGGGACGGCCTCCTACGAGCAGTACTTC

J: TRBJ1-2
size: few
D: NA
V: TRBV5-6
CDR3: CASSFRSANYGYTF
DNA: TGTGCCAGCAGCTTCAGGTCGGCTAACTATGGCTACACCTTC

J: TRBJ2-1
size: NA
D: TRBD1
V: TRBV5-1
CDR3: CASSPNSGTEIYNEQFF
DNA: TGCGCCAGCAGCCCGAACTCCGGGACAGAAATATACAATGAGCAGTTCTTC

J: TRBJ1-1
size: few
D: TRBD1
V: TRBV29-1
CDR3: CSVVPTGRGTEAFF
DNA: TGCAGCGTTGTGCCGACAGGGAGGGGGACTGAAGCTTTCTTT

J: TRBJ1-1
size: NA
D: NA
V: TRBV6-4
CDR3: CASSERSGTEAFF
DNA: TGTGCCAGCAGTGAACGTTCGGGCACTGAAGCTTTCTTT

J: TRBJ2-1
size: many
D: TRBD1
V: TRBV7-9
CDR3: CASSPTRDRTSNEQFF
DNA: TGTGCCAGCAGCCCGACAAGGGACAGGACCAGTAATGAGCAGTTCTTC

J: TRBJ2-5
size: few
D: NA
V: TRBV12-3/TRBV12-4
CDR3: CASSLMMGETQYF
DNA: TGTGCCAGCAGTTTAATGATGGGGGAGACCCAGTACTTC

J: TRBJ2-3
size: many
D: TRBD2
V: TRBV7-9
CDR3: CASSPGGREADTQYF
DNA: TGTGCCAGCAGCCCTGGCGGGAGGGAGGCAGATACGCAGTATTTT

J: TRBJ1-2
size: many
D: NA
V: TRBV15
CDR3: CATSRVQGGYGYTF
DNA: TGTGCCACCAGCAGAGTACAGGGAGGCTATGGCTACACCTTC

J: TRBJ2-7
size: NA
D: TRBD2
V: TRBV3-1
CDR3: CASSTGTSLYEQYF
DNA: TGTGCCAGCAGCACAGGGACTAGCCTGTACGAGCAGTACTTC

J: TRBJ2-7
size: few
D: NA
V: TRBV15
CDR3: CATSRDPPPGQSEQYF
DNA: TGTGCCACCAGCAGAGATCCCCCCCCAGGTCAGAGCGAGCAGTACTTC

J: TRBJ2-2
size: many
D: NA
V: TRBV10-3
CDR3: CAITNVNTGELFF
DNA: TGTGCCATCACCAATGTCAACACCGGGGAGCTGTTTTTT

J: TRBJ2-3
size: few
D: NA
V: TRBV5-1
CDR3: CASSLEVDTQYF
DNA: TGCGCCAGCAGCTTGGAGGTAGATACGCAGTATTTT

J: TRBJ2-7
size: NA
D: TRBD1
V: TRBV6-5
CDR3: CASSYSRDRGPEQYF
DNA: TGTGCCAGCAGTTACAGCCGGGACAGGGGGCCGGAGCAGTACTTC

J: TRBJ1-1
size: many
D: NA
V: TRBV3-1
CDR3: CASSQVAGARAFF
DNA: TGTGCCAGCAGCCAAGTCGCAGGGGCTCGAGCTTTCTTT

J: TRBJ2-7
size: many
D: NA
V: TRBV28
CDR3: CASSSADRSIPQYF
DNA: TGTGCCAGCAGTTCCGCCGACAGGTCGATACCGCAGTACTTC

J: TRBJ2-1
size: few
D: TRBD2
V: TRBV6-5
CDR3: CASSYSGLESYNEQFF
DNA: TGTGCCAGCAGTTACTCAGGACTAGAATCCTACAATGAGCAGTTCTTC